This TCR beta chain stems from a study of T-cell reconstitution after alpha-beta-depleted transplantation in children. Study-level results: Several hundred graft clones that had expanded were reportedly the source of alpha-beta T cells about two months after transplant. A year post-transplant, T-cell counts and diversity derived mostly from newly produced T cells.

This sample's TCRbeta library carried unique molecular identifier barcodes. A single record per CDR3 protein comes from TCRdb applying MiXCR to the PCR reads. The table shows just over 950,000 distinct CDR3 sequences, with 25% to 30% occurring only once. The CDR3 has 17 amino acids. CDR1 is SGHRS, CDR2 YFSETQ, per germline. The V and J ends lost 0 bases and 0 bases respectively, with 13 bases between them. To note about this clonotype: Its antigen is currently unknown.

The V gene is TRBV5-1, the J gene TRBJ2-1; D not certain. This TCR was sampled from a boy under two years old who had a stem cell transplant for SCID, so the T cells may come from the graft donor. The sequences come from PBMCs, mostly from graft donor cells, collected 360 days after TCRalphabeta/CD19-depleted stem cell transplant. The CDR3 DNA reads TGCGCCAGCAGCTTGGGGCGGTCGCCAAGCTCCTACAATGAGCAGTTCTTC. Amino acid sequence: CASSLGRSPSSYNEQFF.